What follows are 29 T cell receptor beta chains derived from one specimen sequenced in a study of cytomegalovirus exposure and HLA in healthy donors. Repertoires were generated with immunoSEQ multiplex PCR, while TCRdb's copy carries only in-frame clones and drops some. The sample yields 150,000 to 200,000 clones, roughly 86% seen once. Sequenced input: PBMCs. These receptors were taken from a woman aged 18-29 years in good health and CMV-seropositive.

Points on this clone: The same CDR3 also results from other DNA sequences found in this sample. V and J are TRBV27 and TRBJ1-2; no clear D gene. The germline V gene encodes CDR1 MNHEY and CDR2 SMNVEV (reference sequence). Trimming removed 0 bases at V and 6 bases at J, with 5 bases between. This CDR3 has 12 residues. The CDR3 DNA reads as TGTGCCAGCAGTTTATCCGGGGATGGCTACACCTTC. Amino acids: CASSLSGDGYTF.

The gene calls are TRBV5-6 and TRBJ2-7, with D hard to call. The CDR3 has 13 amino acids. Trimming left V 2 bases short and J 3 bases short, with 9 bases between. Germline-derived CDR1 and CDR2 are SGHDT and YYEEEE. The CDR3 here is CASSLQQFYEQYF. The CDR3 region has the DNA TGTGCCAGCAGCTTACAACAGTTCTACGAGCAGTACTTC. Combining the CDR3 with reference TRBV5-6 and TRBJ2-7 gives the whole variable domain DAGVTQSPTHLIKTRGQQVTLRCSPKSGHDTVSWYQQALGQGPQFIFQYYEEEERQRGNFPDRFSGHQFPNYSSELNVNALLLGDSALYLCASSLQQFYEQYFGPGTRLTVT.

The chain joins TRBV9 to TRBJ1-1, with D possibly matching TRBD1 (5 bases). The CDR3 runs 14 residues. V dropped 4 bases and J dropped 0 bases, with 10 bases sitting between them. Germline V lookup: CDR1 SGDLS, CDR2 YYNGEE. In DNA, the CDR3 is TGTGCCAGCAGCCCGGACAACCTGAACACTGAAGCTTTCTTT. It encodes CASSPDNLNTEAFF. The full variable domain, rest sourced from reference TRBV9 and TRBJ1-1, is DSGVTQTPKHLITATGQRVTLRCSPRSGDLSVYWYQQSLDQGLQFLIQYYNGEERAKGNILERFSAQQFPDLHSELNLSSLELGDSALYFCASSPDNLNTEAFFGQGTRLTVV.

This clone was seen only once. V and J are TRBV28 and TRBJ2-3; D remains unclear. Germline V gene lookup returns CDR1 MDHEN and CDR2 SYDVKM. The CDR3 consists of 11 residues. V gave up 5 bases and J gave up 3 bases, with 3 bases separating them. CDR3 DNA: TGTGCCAGCAGTCCAACAGATACGCAGTATTTT. This codes for CASSPTDTQYF.

The CDR3 loop reads CASSQLAGKETQYF. The CDR3 region has the DNA TGTGCCAGCAGCCAACTTGCAGGAAAAGAGACCCAGTACTTC. The rearrangement uses TRBV14 and TRBJ2-5; D remains ambiguous. Germline V gene lookup returns CDR1 SGHDN and CDR2 FVKESK. V was pared by 2 bases and J by 3 bases, with 10 bases between. The CDR3 has 14 residues.

The chain joins TRBV19 to TRBJ2-1; 11 bases are a match to TRBD2. V trimming: 5 bases; J trimming: 0 bases; junction bases outside the gene matches: 12. CDR3 length: 19 residues. Germline V lookup: CDR1 LNHDA, CDR2 SQIVND (reference sequence). CDR3 sequence: CASSAILAGGTSSYNEQFF. CDR3 nucleotide sequence: TGTGCCAGTAGTGCGATCCTAGCGGGAGGTACAAGCTCCTACAATGAGCAGTTCTTC.

The rearrangement uses TRBV19 and TRBJ1-3; TRBD1 matches 7 bases. Per germline, CDR1 LNHDA and CDR2 SQIVND (reference sequence). V dropped 10 bases and J dropped 6; count of bases not matched to a gene: 12. This CDR3 contains 14 residues. The CDR3 region has the DNA TGTGCCATCCGGACAGGTGCGAGCGAAAACACCATATATTTT. It encodes CAIRTGASENTIYF.

This clone was picked up one time. The chain couples TRBV29-1 to TRBJ2-1, with TRBD2 as a possible D gene (5 bases). Germline CDR1 and CDR2: SQVTM and ANQGSEA. The length of the CDR3 is 15 residues. Deletions cut 1 base from V and 4 bases from J, with 14 bases between. CDR3: CSVEGGLEGYNEQFF. Written as DNA, the CDR3 is TGCAGCGTTGAAGGAGGACTCGAGGGATACAATGAGCAGTTCTTC.

J is TRBJ2-7 and V is TRBV27; maybe TRBD1 (5 bases). The CDR3 is made up of 15 amino acids. CDR1 and CDR2 (germline): MNHEY, SMNVEV (reference sequence). V gave up 2 bases and J gave up 5 bases, with 16 bases separating them. CDR3 amino acids: CASSLEAGIFHEQYF. CDR3 sequence (DNA): TGTGCCAGCAGTTTAGAAGCAGGGATATTCCACGAGCAGTACTTC.

The chain has TRBV7-9 and TRBJ2-7; the match to TRBD2 covers 10 bases. With V trimmed by 5 bases and J by 0 bases, 1 base remained unmatched. There are 14 residues in the CDR3. Germline lookup yields CDR1 SEHNR and CDR2 FQNEAQ (reference sequence). CDR3 sequence: CASSPSGSSYEQYF. CDR3 DNA: TGTGCCAGCAGCCCTAGCGGGAGCTCCTACGAGCAGTACTTC.

The rearrangement links TRBV6-4 to TRBJ2-2; a possible D gene is TRBD2 (5 bases). CDR1 MRHNA and CDR2 SNTAGT come from the germline V gene. This CDR3 region has 13 residues. V lost 8 bases and J 2 bases, leaving 9 bases between the germline ends. The CDR3 region has the DNA TGTGCCAGCTTGGACTTCAACACCGGGGAGCTGTTTTTT. This codes for CASLDFNTGELFF.

This chain connects TRBV6-5 to TRBJ2-3; D perhaps matches TRBD2 (6 bases). This CDR3 region has 15 residues. Trimming pared 2 bases from V and 4 bases from J, leaving 13 bases between. CDR1 MNHEY and CDR2 SVGAGI come from the germline V gene. The chain's CDR3 is CASSYDGRRADTQYF. CDR3 nucleotide sequence: TGTGCCAGCAGTTACGACGGGAGACGGGCAGATACGCAGTATTTT.

The V and J genes are TRBV2 and TRBJ1-5, with a weak D call TRBD1 (5 bases). CDR1 and CDR2 (germline): SNHLY, FYNNEI. This CDR3 contains 12 residues. V gave up 3 bases and J gave up 5 bases, with 5 bases separating them. Written as DNA, the CDR3 is TGTGCCAGCAGTGACAGGGATCAGCCCCAGCATTTT. It translates to CASSDRDQPQHF.

Only a few counts were recorded for this clone. V is TRBV30 and J is TRBJ1-1; D perhaps matches TRBD1 (5 bases). Germline V gene sequence: CDR1 GTSNPN, CDR2 SVGIG (reference sequence). V lost 8 bases and J 0 bases, leaving 7 bases between the germline ends. The CDR3 is 11 residues long. The CDR3 sequence: CARTMNTEAFF. As DNA, the CDR3 is TGTGCCCGGACAATGAACACTGAAGCTTTCTTT.

The chain links TRBV9 to TRBJ2-5; 8 bases are shared with TRBD1. Trimming at V came to 4 bases and at J to 5 bases, leaving 7 bases not matched to a gene. The CDR3 totals 14 residues. CDR1 and CDR2 (germline): SGDLS, YYNGEE. CDR3 loop: CASSPSGGGETQYF. In DNA, the CDR3 is TGTGCCAGCAGCCCTTCAGGGGGCGGGGAGACCCAGTACTTC.

The J gene is TRBJ1-2, the V gene TRBV10-3; 8 bases fit TRBD1. From germline, CDR1 is ENHRY and CDR2 SYGVKD. The CDR3 has 13 amino acids. Germline trimming cut 10 bases from V and 6 bases from J; bases unmatched to any gene: 10. The CDR3 DNA follows: TGTGCCACCAGCAGGGGGCGAGAGAATGGCTACACCTTC. It specifies CATSRGRENGYTF.

This chain uses TRBV6-5 with TRBJ2-7; 12 bases fit TRBD2. The ends lost 3 bases at V and 7 bases at J; junction bases unmatched: 10. This CDR3 comprises 16 residues. Germline lookup yields CDR1 MNHEY and CDR2 SVGAGI. The chain's CDR3 is CASSYSASGRAGEQYF. The CDR3 DNA reads TGTGCCAGCAGTTATTCGGCTAGCGGGAGGGCGGGGGAGCAGTACTTC.

The chain employs TRBV25-1 and TRBJ1-1, with D possibly matching TRBD1 (5 bases). The germline V gene has CDR1 MGHDK and CDR2 SYGVNS. The V end lost 6 bases, the J end lost 6 bases, and 17 bases lay between the germline ends. The CDR3 is 14 residues long. CDR3: CASRDTGRGPEAFF. The CDR3 DNA reads as TGTGCCAGCAGGGATACGGGGCGGGGCCCTGAAGCTTTCTTT. Complete variable domain (other parts from reference TRBV25-1 and TRBJ1-1): EADIYQTPRYLVIGTGKKITLECSQTMGHDKMYWYQQDPGMELHLIHYSYGVNSTEKGDLSSESTVSRIRTEHFPLTLESARPSHTSQYLCASRDTGRGPEAFFGQGTRLTVV.

The chain links TRBV7-2 to TRBJ2-1; 11 positions match TRBD2. CDR3 length: 16 residues. The germline gives CDR1 SGHTA, CDR2 FQGNSA. Trimming at V came to 3 bases and at J to 9 bases, leaving 10 bases not matched to a gene. The chain's CDR3 is CASSFMKASGRSEQFF. CDR3 sequence (DNA): TGTGCCAGCAGCTTCATGAAGGCTAGCGGGAGGAGTGAGCAGTTCTTC.

The rearrangement joins TRBV28 to TRBJ2-4; 7 bases are a match to TRBD2. There are 17 residues in the CDR3. Germline trimming cut 2 bases from V and 0 bases from J; bases unmatched to any gene: 7. Germline CDR1 and CDR2: MDHEN and SYDVKM. The CDR3, as DNA: TGTGCCAGCAGTTTAACCAGCGGGACGCTAGCCAAAAACATTCAGTACTTC. As protein: CASSLTSGTLAKNIQYF.

The V gene is TRBV28, the J gene TRBJ2-7, with a weak D call TRBD2 (6 bases). The germline V gene has CDR1 MDHEN and CDR2 SYDVKM. Trimming pared 7 bases from V and 0 bases from J, leaving 19 bases between. The CDR3 is 16 amino acids. This chain's CDR3 is CASTSASTEGSYEQYF. CDR3 sequence (DNA): TGTGCCAGCACCTCTGCTTCTACGGAGGGCTCCTACGAGCAGTACTTC. Supplemented by reference TRBV28 and TRBJ2-7, the full variable domain reads DVKVTQSSRYLVKRTGEKVFLECVQDMDHENMFWYRQDPGLGLRLIYFSYDVKMKEKGDIPEGYSVSREKKERFSLILESASTNQTSMYLCASTSASTEGSYEQYFGPGTRLTVT.

The gene calls are TRBV5-1 and TRBJ2-1; 10 bases are shared with TRBD2. The V and J ends lost 0 bases and 4 bases, in that order; junction bases with no gene match: 4. The CDR3 has 16 residues. Germline CDR1 is SGHRS and CDR2 is YFSETQ. CDR3 bases: TGCGCCAGCAGCTTGGGGACTAGCGGAAGTTACAATGAGCAGTTCTTC. As protein: CASSLGTSGSYNEQFF.

This chain uses TRBV27 with TRBJ2-7, with D unresolved. There are 12 residues in the CDR3. The ends were cut back, 3 bases at V and 0 bases at J, with 3 bases in the middle. Germline CDR1 reads MNHEY; CDR2 reads SMNVEV (reference sequence). The CDR3 reads CASSFFSYEQYF. DNA for the CDR3: TGTGCCAGCAGTTTCTTCTCCTACGAGCAGTACTTC.

The gene calls are TRBV4-3 and TRBJ1-1; no reliable D call. V shed 0 bases and J shed 0 bases, with 8 bases lying between them. There are 15 residues in the CDR3. Germline V gene sequence: CDR1 LGHNA, CDR2 YSLEER. This CDR3 reads CASSQDPAVNTEAFF. The CDR3, as DNA: TGCGCCAGCAGCCAAGACCCAGCGGTGAACACTGAAGCTTTCTTT.

The rearrangement uses TRBV2 and TRBJ2-7, with 9 bases that match TRBD1. CDR3 length equals 15 residues. Germline trimming cut 9 bases from V and 4 bases from J; bases unmatched to any gene: 13. The germline V gene encodes CDR1 SNHLY and CDR2 FYNNEI. CDR3 DNA: TGTGCCAGTTCTCGCGAACAGGGGGCGCAATACGAGCAGTACTTC. Translated: CASSREQGAQYEQYF.

The chain employs TRBV29-1 and TRBJ1-2; 10 positions agree with TRBD1. The CDR3 is 13 residues long. The V gene's germline CDR1 is SQVTM and CDR2 ANQGSEA. J gave up 7 bases and V 7 bases, and 9 bases lay outside the gene matches. CDR3 DNA: TGCAGCGGAGGGGACAGGGGCATGAGTGGCTACACCTTC. Its protein product is CSGGDRGMSGYTF.

The V gene is TRBV27, the J gene TRBJ2-7; no clear D. Trimming removed 2 bases from V and 5 bases from J, with 10 bases in between. Germline-derived CDR1 and CDR2 are MNHEY and SMNVEV (reference sequence). CDR3 length equals 13 residues. CDR3 nucleotide sequence: TGTGCCAGCAGTTTAAACCGGGTCCACGAGCAGTACTTC. Translation gives CASSLNRVHEQYF.

This chain joins TRBV9 and TRBJ2-7, with a possible D match to TRBD2 (6 bases). CDR3 length equals 15 residues. V shed 0 bases and J shed 0 bases, with 10 bases lying between them. In germline, CDR1 is SGDLS, CDR2 YYNGEE. This CDR3 reads CASSVAGVSSYEQYF. In nucleotides, the CDR3 is TGTGCCAGCAGCGTAGCGGGAGTAAGCTCCTACGAGCAGTACTTC.

The J gene is TRBJ2-2, the V gene TRBV18, with D hard to call. The CDR3 totals 12 residues. V dropped 1 base and J dropped 7 bases, with 4 bases sitting between them. The germline gives CDR1 KGHSH, CDR2 LQKENI. The CDR3 DNA is TGTGCCAGCTCACCACTTAACGGGGAGCTGTTTTTT. It is translated as CASSPLNGELFF.